These 6 T cell receptor beta chains were sequenced from one sample in a study of cytomegalovirus exposure and HLA in healthy donors. With 60 Vbeta and 13 Jbeta primers, the PCR was carried out. Here immunoSEQ multiplex PCR was the method, and the copy in TCRdb shows in-frame clones only, minus some. The data show 150,000 to 200,000 clones, about nine tenths seen once. Material for sequencing was PBMCs. All receptors come from a boy under 10 years old in good health and CMV-seronegative.

This chain uses TRBV7-9 with TRBJ2-5, with 7 bases aligning to TRBD2. Trimming at V came to 5 bases and at J to 1 base, leaving 10 bases not matched to a gene. Germline-derived CDR1 and CDR2 are SEHNR and FQNEAQ (reference sequence). The CDR3 is 16 residues long. The CDR3 nucleotides read TGTGCCAGCAGCCCCGCGGGGCGGGGGAGCCAAGAGACCCAGTACTTC. Its translation is CASSPAGRGSQETQYF.

V gene TRBV19 combines with J gene TRBJ1-5; D unresolved. Germline V gene lookup returns CDR1 LNHDA and CDR2 SQIVND (reference sequence). Trimming took off 9 bases at V and 0 bases at J, with 15 bases between the two ends. The CDR3 length is 15 residues. Here the CDR3 DNA reads TGTGCCAGCGGATGGGCAGTCAATAGCAATCAGCCCCAGCATTTT. Protein product: CASGWAVNSNQPQHF.

Only one count was recorded for this clone. The rearrangement uses TRBV19 and TRBJ1-5; possibly TRBD1 for D (5 bases). The germline CDR1 and CDR2 sequences are LNHDA and SQIVND (reference sequence). The CDR3 extends over 17 amino acids. Trimming removed 7 bases at V and 4 bases at J, with 23 bases between. The CDR3 loop is CASTPWEGLPRNQPQHF. The DNA for the CDR3 is TGTGCCAGTACCCCCTGGGAGGGGTTGCCAAGGAATCAGCCCCAGCATTTT.

The chain is built from TRBV5-1 and TRBJ2-7; TRBD2 matches 8 bases. CDR3 length equals 20 residues. V lost 2 bases and J lost 0; bases outside the gene matches: 19. The germline V gene encodes CDR1 SGHRS and CDR2 YFSETQ. The CDR3, as DNA: TGCGCCAGCAGCTTAGCTGTATCTTTCGGGGTAAGCGGGGGCTCCTACGAGCAGTACTTC. Translation gives CASSLAVSFGVSGGSYEQYF.

This clone was seen more than once but under ten times. Here the CDR3 reads CASSQTGTEGYTF. In DNA, the CDR3 is TGTGCCAGCAGCCAAACAGGGACAGAGGGCTACACCTTC. J is TRBJ1-2 and V is TRBV4-2, with 7 bases identical to TRBD1. Germline V lookup: CDR1 LGHNA, CDR2 YNFKEQ. CDR3 length equals 13 residues. J gave up 8 bases and V 2 bases, and 5 bases lay outside the gene matches.

The chain links TRBV10-3 to TRBJ2-1; TRBD1 matches 9 bases. This CDR3 contains 13 residues. Germline trimming cut 9 bases from V and 5 bases from J; bases unmatched to any gene: 5. From germline, CDR1 is ENHRY and CDR2 SYGVKD. CDR3 residues: CAIGGQGNNEQFF. CDR3 bases: TGTGCCATAGGGGGACAGGGAAACAATGAGCAGTTCTTC.